In its sample, the clone carrying this T cell receptor (beta chain) was seen a few times. The antigen remains undetermined. 60 Vbeta and 13 Jbeta primers were used in PCR. Measured with immunoSEQ multiplex PCR; TCRdb has only the in-frame clones, and not every one. The table includes about 170,000 clones, over 60% detected once. The data were taken from a study of cytomegalovirus exposure and HLA in healthy donors. Whole-study results and caveats: A missense variant in DCLRE1C was later tied to TCR beta V- and J-gene trimming. Overall, approximately 150 TCR beta chains were annotated as cytomegalovirus-associated.

The sequencing sample was made of PBMCs. The source is a girl aged 5 to 17 in good health and CMV-seronegative.

CDR3 loop: CASRSPGLGPNEQFF. The CDR3 nucleotides are TGTGCCAGCAGGTCACCGGGTCTCGGCCCCAATGAGCAGTTCTTC. This chain connects TRBV11-2 to TRBJ2-1; D is unclear. The CDR3 has 15 amino acids. Germline assignment: CDR1 SGHAT and CDR2 FQNNGV. The ends were cut back, 6 bases at V and 6 bases at J, with 18 bases in the middle.